A selection of T cell receptor beta chains follows, all from one sample in a study of T-cell memory formation after mild COVID-19. Each CDR3 protein gets one entry after TCRdb re-called the 5' RACE reads with MiXCR. The repertoire includes about 560,000 distinct CDR3 sequences, about 20% of them detected once, and roughly 8.1% sits in the top ten. Sequencing was performed on PBMCs or a T cell subset sorted from them (not recorded which). The receptors were sampled from an adult woman who had mild COVID-19 (a few samples of this study predate the infection). Cell type and time point are not known. The conserved cysteine and the conserved F or W are not part of the CDR3 here. Clone size appears in some rows only: once, few, many, or a class for an expanded clone.

j_gene	len	abundance	v_gene	CDR3aa
TRBJ2-2	16	.	TRBV4-3	ASSQGPWRTANTGELF
TRBJ2-4	16	.	TRBV18	ASSPAGKGPMDKNIQY
TRBJ2-7	13	.	TRBV4-2	ASSRSGTRDGEQY
TRBJ2-1	14	few	TRBV5-4	ASSPTAYSSYNEQF
TRBJ1-6	14	.	TRBV5-1	ASSLSGAGSNSPLH
TRBJ2-7	12	many	TRBV5-1	ASSLTGIRYEQY
TRBJ1-5	13	.	TRBV7-2	ASRPDGFSNQPQH
TRBJ2-1	13	few	TRBV5-1	ASSLIAGDSNEQF
TRBJ1-1	12	.	TRBV12-3/TRBV12-4	ASSRDRVRTEAF
TRBJ2-1	14	.	TRBV5-1	ASSPTRSTSYNEQF
TRBJ1-2	13	.	TRBV4-1	ASSQDSRQNYGYT
TRBJ2-3	16	.	TRBV29-1	SVEGGPDRVTGTDTQY
TRBJ2-1	12	.	TRBV7-3	ASSLTHPGNEQF
TRBJ1-1	12	.	TRBV28	ASSLRTDNTEAF
TRBJ2-7	8	.	TRBV6-4	ARPMGEQY
TRBJ1-1	11	few	TRBV7-9	ASSPFTGRRAF
TRBJ1-1	10	few	TRBV29-1	SVSTGNTEAF
TRBJ2-5	14	few	TRBV5-1	ASSLEGQGAIETQY
TRBJ1-1	14	many	TRBV27	ASSRPGGQGNTEAF
TRBJ1-1	13	few	TRBV6-1	ASSEVGRPNTEAF
TRBJ2-1	12	.	TRBV19	ASSPTGTNNEQF
TRBJ2-2	16	few	TRBV7-3	ASSLSPAVGVNTGELF
TRBJ2-6	16	.	TRBV9	ASSVDTHHFSGANVLT
TRBJ2-3	14	.	TRBV5-1	ASSDGTGDYSDTQY
TRBJ2-1	16	few	TRBV7-9	ASSPPGLAGDLASEQF
TRBJ2-2	14	few	TRBV7-2	ASSLSSQTNTGELF
TRBJ2-7	13	few	TRBV5-5	ASSLEATSPYEQY
TRBJ1-2	13	.	TRBV3-1	ASSQGAEANYGYT
TRBJ1-3	12	.	TRBV29-1	SVYSGTAGNTIY
TRBJ1-2	9	few	TRBV2	ASSSFDGYT
TRBJ1-3	11	.	TRBV29-1	SVEKTAGNTIY
TRBJ1-1	11	.	TRBV6-6	ASALSRNTEAF
TRBJ1-1	13	.	TRBV18	ASSPQGQFGTEAF
TRBJ2-7	12	.	TRBV20-1	SARLAAGGPEQY
TRBJ2-3	14	few	TRBV27	ASSPRLAGPTDTQY
TRBJ2-3	13	many	TRBV7-9	ASSPRTGRTDTQY